Given below is one T cell receptor beta chain in context. This specimen comes from a study of T cell responses to AZD1222 COVID-19 vaccine. CDR1 SGHTA and CDR2 FQGTGA come from the germline V gene. The germline V and J ends were trimmed by 5 bases and 5 bases, with 10 bases remaining between them. This CDR3 spans 13 amino acids. Measured with immunoSEQ multiplex PCR; TCRdb has only the in-frame clones, and not every one. The sample includes approximately 90,000 clones, around 91% seen only once; the top ten take approximately 5.1%. The TCR comes from an adult who received the AZD1222 COVID-19 vaccine. Sequencing was performed on peripheral blood, taken 28 days after the second AZD1222 dose. This rearrangement joins TRBV7-3 to TRBJ2-1; TRBD1 might be the D (5 bases). The CDR3 reads CASSRDSHNEQFF. The CDR3 region has the DNA TGTGCCAGCAGCCGAGACAGTCACAATGAGCAGTTCTTC.